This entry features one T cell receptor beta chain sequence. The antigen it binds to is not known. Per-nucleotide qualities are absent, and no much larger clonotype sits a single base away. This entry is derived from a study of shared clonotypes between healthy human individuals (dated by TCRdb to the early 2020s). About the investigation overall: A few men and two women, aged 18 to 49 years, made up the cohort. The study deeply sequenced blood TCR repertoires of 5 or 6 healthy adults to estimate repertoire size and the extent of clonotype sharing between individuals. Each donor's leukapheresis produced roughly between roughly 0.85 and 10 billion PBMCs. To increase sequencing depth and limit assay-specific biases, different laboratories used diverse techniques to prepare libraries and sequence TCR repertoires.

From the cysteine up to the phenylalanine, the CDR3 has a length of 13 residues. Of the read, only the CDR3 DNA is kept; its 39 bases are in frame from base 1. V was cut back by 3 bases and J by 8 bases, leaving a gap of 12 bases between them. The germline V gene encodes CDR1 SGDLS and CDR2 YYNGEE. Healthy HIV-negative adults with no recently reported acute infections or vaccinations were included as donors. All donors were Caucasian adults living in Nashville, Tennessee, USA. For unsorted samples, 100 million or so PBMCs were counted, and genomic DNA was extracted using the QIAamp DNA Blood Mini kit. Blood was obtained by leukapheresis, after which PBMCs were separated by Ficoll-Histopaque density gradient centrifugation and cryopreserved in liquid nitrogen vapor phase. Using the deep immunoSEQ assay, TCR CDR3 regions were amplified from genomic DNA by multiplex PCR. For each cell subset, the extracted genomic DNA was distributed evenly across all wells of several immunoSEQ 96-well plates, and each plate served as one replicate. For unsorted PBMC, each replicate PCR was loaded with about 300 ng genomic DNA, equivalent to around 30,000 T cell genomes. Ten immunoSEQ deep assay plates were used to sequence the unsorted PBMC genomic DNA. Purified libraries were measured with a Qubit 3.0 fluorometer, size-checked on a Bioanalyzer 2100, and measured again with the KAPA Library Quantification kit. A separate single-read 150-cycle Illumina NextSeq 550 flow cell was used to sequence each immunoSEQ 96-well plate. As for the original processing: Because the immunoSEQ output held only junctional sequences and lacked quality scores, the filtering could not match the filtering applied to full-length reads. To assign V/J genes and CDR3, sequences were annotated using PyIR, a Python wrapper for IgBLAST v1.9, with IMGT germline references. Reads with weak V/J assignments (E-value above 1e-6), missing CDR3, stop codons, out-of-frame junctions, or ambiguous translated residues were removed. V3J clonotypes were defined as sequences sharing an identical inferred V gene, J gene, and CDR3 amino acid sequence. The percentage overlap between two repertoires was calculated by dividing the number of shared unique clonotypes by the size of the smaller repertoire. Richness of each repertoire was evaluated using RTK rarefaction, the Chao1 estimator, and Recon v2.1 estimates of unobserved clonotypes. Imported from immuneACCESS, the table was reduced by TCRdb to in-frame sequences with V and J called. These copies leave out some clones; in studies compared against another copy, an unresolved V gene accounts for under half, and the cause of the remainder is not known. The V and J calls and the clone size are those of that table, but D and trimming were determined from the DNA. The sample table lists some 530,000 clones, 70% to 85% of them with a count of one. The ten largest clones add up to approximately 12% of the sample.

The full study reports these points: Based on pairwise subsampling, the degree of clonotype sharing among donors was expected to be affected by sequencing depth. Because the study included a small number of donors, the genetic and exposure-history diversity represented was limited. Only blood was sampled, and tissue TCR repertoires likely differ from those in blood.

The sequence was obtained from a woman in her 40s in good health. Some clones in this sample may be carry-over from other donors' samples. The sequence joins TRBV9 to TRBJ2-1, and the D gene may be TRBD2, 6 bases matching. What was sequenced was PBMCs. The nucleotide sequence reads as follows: TGTGCCAGCAGCGGAACTAGCCGGGATGAGCAGTTCTTC. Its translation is CASSGTSRDEQFF.